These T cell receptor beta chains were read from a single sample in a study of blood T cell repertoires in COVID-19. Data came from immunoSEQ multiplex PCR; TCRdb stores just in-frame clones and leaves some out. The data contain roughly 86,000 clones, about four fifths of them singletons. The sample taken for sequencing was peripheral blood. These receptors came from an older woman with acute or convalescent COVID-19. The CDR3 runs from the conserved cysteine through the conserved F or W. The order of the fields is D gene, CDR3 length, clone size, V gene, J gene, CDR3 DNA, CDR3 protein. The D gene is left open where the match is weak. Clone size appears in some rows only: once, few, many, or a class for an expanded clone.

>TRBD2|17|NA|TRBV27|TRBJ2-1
TGTGCCAGCACCGGTATCCCGCGGGGGGGCATTGACAATGAGCAGTTCTTC
CASTGIPRGGIDNEQFF
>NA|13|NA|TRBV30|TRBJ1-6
TGTGCCTGGAGTGTCCTGTCGGATTCACCCCTCCACTTT
CAWSVLSDSPLHF
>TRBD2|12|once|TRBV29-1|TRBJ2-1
TGCAGCGCCCTGACTAGCAGCAATGAGCAGTTCTTC
CSALTSSNEQFF
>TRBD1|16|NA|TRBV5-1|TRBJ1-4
TGCGCCAGCAGCTTGACAGGGGGCTTGACTAATGAAAAACTGTTTTTT
CASSLTGGLTNEKLFF
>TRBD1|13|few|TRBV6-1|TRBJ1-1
TGTGCCACCCGGACAGGGCTTGGGGGAATTGCTTTCTTT
CATRTGLGGIAFF
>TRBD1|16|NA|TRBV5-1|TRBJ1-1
TGCGCCAGCAGCTTGTTCGGGACAGATATCAACACTGAAGCTTTCTTT
CASSLFGTDINTEAFF
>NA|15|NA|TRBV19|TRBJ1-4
TGTGCCAGTAGTGGGGACACCGCAACTAATGAAAAACTGTTTTTT
CASSGDTATNEKLFF
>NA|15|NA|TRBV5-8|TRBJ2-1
TGTGCCAGCAGCTTGCGACTAGACTATTTAAATGAGCAGTTCTTC
CASSLRLDYLNEQFF
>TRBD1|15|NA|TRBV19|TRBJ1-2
TGTGCCAGTAGTCCGACAGGGGTAATTTTCTATGACTACACCTTC
CASSPTGVIFYDYTF
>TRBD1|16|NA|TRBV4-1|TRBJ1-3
TGCGCCAGCAGCCACCATGGGACAGCCTCTGGAAACACCATATATTTT
CASSHHGTASGNTIYF
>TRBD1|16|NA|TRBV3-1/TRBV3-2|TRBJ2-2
TGTGCCAGCAGCCTCAACACAGGGGTGGGCACCGGGGAGCTGTTTTTT
CASSLNTGVGTGELFF
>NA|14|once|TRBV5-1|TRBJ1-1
TGCGCCAGCAGCTTCCAGGGGTTTGGCACTGAAGCTTTCTTT
CASSFQGFGTEAFF
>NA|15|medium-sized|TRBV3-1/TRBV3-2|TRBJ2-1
TGTGCCAGCAGCCAAGATGCGGCTTCCTACAATGAGCAGTTCTTC
CASSQDAASYNEQFF
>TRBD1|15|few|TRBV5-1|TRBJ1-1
TGCGCCAGCAGCCCGCTGGGTAACAGGGGGACTGAAGCTTTCTTT
CASSPLGNRGTEAFF
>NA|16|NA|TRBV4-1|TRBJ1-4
TGCGCCAGCAGCCAAGAGAAACAGGGATTACGAGAAAAACTGTTTTTT
CASSQEKQGLREKLFF
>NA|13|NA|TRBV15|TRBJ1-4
TGTGCCACCACCGCGCAGGGGCCTGAAAAACTGTTTTTT
CATTAQGPEKLFF
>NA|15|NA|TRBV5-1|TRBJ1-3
TGCGCCAGCAGCTTGGGCGGGAACTCTGGAAACACCATATATTTT
CASSLGGNSGNTIYF
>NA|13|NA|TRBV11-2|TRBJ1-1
TGTGCCAGCAGCTTCACAGGGTACACTGAAGCTTTCTTT
CASSFTGYTEAFF
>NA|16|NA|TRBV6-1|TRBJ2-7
TGTGCCAGCAGTGGGTCACAGGGTCAGGGATCCTACGAGCAGTACTTC
CASSGSQGQGSYEQYF
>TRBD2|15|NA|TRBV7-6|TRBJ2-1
TGTGCCAGCAGCTTAGTTCGGGGGGGCATCGATGAGCAGTTCTTC
CASSLVRGGIDEQFF
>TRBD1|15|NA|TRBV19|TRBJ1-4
TGTGCCAGTAGTACTCTTCGGACAGGGGAAGAAAAACTGTTTTTT
CASSTLRTGEEKLFF
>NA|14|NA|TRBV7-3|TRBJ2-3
TGTGCCAGCAGCTTAGGAGGGGGGGCCGATACGCAGTATTTT
CASSLGGGADTQYF
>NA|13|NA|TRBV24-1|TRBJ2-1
TGTGCCACCAGTGTGGAGGGGATCAATGAGCAGTTCTTC
CATSVEGINEQFF
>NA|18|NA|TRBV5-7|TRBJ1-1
TGTGCCAGCAGCCTAGAAAAAGCAGGGGTCGATGGTTGGACTGAAGCTTTCTTT
CASSLEKAGVDGWTEAFF
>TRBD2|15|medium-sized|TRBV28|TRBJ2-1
TGTGCCAGCAGTTGGACTAGCGGGGGGGCAAATGAGCAGTTCTTC
CASSWTSGGANEQFF
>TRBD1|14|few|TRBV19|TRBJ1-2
TGTGCCAGTAGTATAACAGGGGGACCATATGGCTACACCTTC
CASSITGGPYGYTF